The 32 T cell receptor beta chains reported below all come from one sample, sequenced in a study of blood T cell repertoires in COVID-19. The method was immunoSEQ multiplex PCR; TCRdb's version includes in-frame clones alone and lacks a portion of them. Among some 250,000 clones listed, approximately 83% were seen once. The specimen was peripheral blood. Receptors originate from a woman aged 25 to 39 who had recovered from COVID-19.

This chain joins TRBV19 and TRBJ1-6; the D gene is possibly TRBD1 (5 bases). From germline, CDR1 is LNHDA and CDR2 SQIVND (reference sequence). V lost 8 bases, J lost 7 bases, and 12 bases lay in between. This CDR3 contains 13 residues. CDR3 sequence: CASASGGNSPLHF. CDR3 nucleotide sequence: TGTGCCAGTGCCTCTGGGGGGAATTCACCCCTCCACTTT.

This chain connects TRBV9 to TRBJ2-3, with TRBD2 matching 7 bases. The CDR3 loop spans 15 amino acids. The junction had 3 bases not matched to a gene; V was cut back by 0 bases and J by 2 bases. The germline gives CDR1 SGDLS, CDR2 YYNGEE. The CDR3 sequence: CASSVVAGDTDTQYF. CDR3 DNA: TGTGCCAGCAGCGTAGTGGCGGGGGACACAGATACGCAGTATTTT.

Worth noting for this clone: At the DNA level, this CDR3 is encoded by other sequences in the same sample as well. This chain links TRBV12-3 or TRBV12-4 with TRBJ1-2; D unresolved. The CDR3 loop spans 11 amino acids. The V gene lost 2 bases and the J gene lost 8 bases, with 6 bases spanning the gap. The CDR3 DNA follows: TGTGCCAGCAGTTTACGGGGAGGCTACACCTTC. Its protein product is CASSLRGGYTF.

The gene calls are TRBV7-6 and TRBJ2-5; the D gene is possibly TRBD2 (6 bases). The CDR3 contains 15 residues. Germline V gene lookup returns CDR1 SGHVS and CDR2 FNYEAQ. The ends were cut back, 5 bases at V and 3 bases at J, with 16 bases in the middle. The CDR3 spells CASSLQWTTEETQYF. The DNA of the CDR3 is TGTGCCAGCAGCCTACAATGGACTACCGAAGAGACCCAGTACTTC.

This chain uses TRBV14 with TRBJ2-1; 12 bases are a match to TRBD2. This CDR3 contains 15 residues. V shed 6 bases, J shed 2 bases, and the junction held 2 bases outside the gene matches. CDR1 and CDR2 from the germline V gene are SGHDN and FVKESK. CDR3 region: CASSRTSGAYNEQFF. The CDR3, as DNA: TGTGCCAGCAGTCGGACTAGCGGGGCCTACAATGAGCAGTTCTTC.

DNA for the CDR3: TGTGCCAGTAGTAAGGACAGGGCTCCCTCCTACGAGCAGTACTTC. Its translation is CASSKDRAPSYEQYF. The chain combines TRBV19 with TRBJ2-7; 8 positions match TRBD1. Germline V gene data show CDR1 as LNHDA and CDR2 as SQIVND (reference sequence). The CDR3 consists of 15 residues. With 4 bases clipped from V and 0 bases from J, the junction kept 5 bases outside the gene matches. The complete variable domain, with remaining parts taken from reference TRBV19 and TRBJ2-7, reads DGGITQSPKYLFRKEGQNVTLSCEQNLNHDAMYWYRQDPGQGLRLIYYSQIVNDFQKGDIAEGYSVSREKKESFPLTVTSAQKNPTAFYLCASSKDRAPSYEQYFGPGTRLTVT.

The CDR3 sequence: CASRTGTGPPLHF. For the CDR3, the DNA is TGTGCCAGCAGAACCGGGACAGGGCCACCCCTCCACTTT. The chain recombines TRBV3-1 (or the pseudogene TRBV3-2) with TRBJ1-6, with TRBD1 identical over 9 bases. The CDR3 sequence is 13 residues long. Losses at the gene ends were 6 bases for V and 11 bases for J; bases not matched to a gene: 5. Germline assignment: CDR1 LGHDT and CDR2 YNNKEL (reference sequence).

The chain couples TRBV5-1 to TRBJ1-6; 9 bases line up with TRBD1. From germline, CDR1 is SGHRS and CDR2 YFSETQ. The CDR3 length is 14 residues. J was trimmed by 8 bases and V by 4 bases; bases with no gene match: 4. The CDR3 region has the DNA TGCGCCAGCAGCCAGGGACAGGGCGATTCACCCCTCCACTTT. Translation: CASSQGQGDSPLHF.

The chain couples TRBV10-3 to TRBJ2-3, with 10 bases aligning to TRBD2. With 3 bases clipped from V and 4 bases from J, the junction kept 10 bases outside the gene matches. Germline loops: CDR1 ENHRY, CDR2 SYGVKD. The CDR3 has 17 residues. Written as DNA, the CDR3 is TGTGCCATCAGTGAACCCGCACTAGCGGGGTTGGCAGATACGCAGTATTTT. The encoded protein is CAISEPALAGLADTQYF.

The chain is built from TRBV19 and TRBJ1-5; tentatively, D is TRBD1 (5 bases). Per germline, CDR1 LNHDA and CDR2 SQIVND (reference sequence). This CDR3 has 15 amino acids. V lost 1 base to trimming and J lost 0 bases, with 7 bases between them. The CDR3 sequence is CASSIVRDSNQPQHF. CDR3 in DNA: TGTGCCAGTAGTATAGTCAGGGATAGCAATCAGCCCCAGCATTTT.

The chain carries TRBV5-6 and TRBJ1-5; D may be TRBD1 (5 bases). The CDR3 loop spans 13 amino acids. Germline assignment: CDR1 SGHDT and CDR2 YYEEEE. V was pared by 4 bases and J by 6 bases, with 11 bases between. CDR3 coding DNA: TGTGCCAGCAGCCGTCAGGGATTTCAGCCCCAGCATTTT. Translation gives CASSRQGFQPQHF.

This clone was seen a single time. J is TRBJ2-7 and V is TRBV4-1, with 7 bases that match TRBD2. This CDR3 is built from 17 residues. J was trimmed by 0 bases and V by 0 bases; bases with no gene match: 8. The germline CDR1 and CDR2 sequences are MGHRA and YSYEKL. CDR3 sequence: CASSQDGAGPSSYEQYF. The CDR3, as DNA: TGCGCCAGCAGCCAAGATGGAGCGGGGCCGAGCTCCTACGAGCAGTACTTC.

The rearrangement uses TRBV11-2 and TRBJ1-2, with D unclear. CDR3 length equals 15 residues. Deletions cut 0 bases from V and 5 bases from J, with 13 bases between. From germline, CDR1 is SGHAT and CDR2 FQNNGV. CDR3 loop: CASSLDSDFLYGYTF. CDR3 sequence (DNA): TGTGCCAGCAGCTTAGATTCGGACTTCCTTTATGGCTACACCTTC.

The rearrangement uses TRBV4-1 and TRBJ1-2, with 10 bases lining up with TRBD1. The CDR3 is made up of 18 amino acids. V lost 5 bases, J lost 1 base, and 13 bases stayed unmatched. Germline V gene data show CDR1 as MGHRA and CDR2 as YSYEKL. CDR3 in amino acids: CASSEPRTGGVNNYGYTF. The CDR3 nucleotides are TGCGCCAGCAGCGAACCCCGGACAGGGGGAGTCAATAACTATGGCTACACCTTC.

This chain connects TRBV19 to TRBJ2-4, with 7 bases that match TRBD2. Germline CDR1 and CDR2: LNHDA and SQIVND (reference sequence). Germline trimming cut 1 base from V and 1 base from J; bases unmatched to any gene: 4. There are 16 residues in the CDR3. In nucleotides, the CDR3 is TGTGCCAGTAGTATAGGAGGGCGGGGGGCCAAAAACATTCAGTACTTC. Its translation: CASSIGGRGAKNIQYF.

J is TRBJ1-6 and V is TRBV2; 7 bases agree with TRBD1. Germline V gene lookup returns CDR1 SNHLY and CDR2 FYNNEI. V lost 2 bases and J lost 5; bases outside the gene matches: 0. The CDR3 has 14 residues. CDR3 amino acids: CASSEQGDNSPLHF. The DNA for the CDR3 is TGTGCCAGCAGTGAACAGGGGGATAATTCACCCCTCCACTTT.

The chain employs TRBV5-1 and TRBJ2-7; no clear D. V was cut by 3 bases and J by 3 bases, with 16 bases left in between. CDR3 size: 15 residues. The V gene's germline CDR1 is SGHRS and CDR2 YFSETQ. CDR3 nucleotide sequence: TGCGCCAGCAGCTCCCAACCCACGGTTCGCTACGAGCAGTACTTC. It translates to CASSSQPTVRYEQYF.

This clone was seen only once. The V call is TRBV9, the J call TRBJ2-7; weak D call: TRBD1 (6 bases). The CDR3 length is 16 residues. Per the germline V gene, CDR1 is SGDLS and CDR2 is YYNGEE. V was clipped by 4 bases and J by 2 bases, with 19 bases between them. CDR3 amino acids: CASSPNLDGQTYEQYF. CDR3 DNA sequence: TGTGCCAGCAGCCCCAATTTGGACGGACAGACCTACGAGCAGTACTTC. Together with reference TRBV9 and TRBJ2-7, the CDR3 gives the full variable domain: DSGVTQTPKHLITATGQRVTLRCSPRSGDLSVYWYQQSLDQGLQFLIQYYNGEERAKGNILERFSAQQFPDLHSELNLSSLELGDSALYFCASSPNLDGQTYEQYFGPGTRLTVT.

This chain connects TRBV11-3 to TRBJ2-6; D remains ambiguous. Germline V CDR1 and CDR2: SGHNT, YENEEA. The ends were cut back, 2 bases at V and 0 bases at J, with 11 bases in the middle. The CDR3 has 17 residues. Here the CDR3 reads CASSLSGPSSGANVLTF. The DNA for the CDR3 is TGTGCCAGCAGCTTATCAGGTCCCAGCTCTGGGGCCAACGTCCTGACTTTC. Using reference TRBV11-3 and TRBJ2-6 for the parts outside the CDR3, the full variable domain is EAGVVQSPRYKIIEKKQPVAFWCNPISGHNTLYWYLQNLGQGPELLIRYENEEAVDDSQLPKDRFSAERLKGVDSTLKIQPAELGDSAVYLCASSLSGPSSGANVLTFGAGSRLTVL.

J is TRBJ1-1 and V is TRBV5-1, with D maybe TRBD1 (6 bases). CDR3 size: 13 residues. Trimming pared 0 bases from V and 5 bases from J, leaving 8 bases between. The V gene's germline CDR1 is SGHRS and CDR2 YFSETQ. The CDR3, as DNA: TGCGCCAGCAGCTTGGGGGGGCGGACTGAAGCTTTCTTT. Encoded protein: CASSLGGRTEAFF.

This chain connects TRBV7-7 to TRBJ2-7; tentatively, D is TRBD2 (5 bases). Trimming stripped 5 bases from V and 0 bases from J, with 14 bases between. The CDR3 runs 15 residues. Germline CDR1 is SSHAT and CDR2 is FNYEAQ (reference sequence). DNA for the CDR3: TGTGCCAGCAGCCTCCGGACTCTGAGCTCCTACGAGCAGTACTTC. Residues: CASSLRTLSSYEQYF.

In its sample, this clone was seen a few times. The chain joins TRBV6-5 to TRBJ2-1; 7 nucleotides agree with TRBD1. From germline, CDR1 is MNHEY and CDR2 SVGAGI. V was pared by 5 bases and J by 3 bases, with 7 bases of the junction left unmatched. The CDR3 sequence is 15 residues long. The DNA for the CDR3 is TGTGCCAGCAGTCCAGGGGCAGGGGGCTACAATGAGCAGTTCTTC. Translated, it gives CASSPGAGGYNEQFF.

CDR3 loop: CASRGPEEKLFF. The CDR3 DNA is TGTGCCAGCAGGGGGCCGGAGGAAAAACTGTTTTTT. This chain uses TRBV2 with TRBJ1-4; D might be TRBD1 (5 bases). Trimming removed 6 bases from V and 8 bases from J, with 10 bases in between. The CDR3 length is 12 residues. Germline V gene data show CDR1 as SNHLY and CDR2 as FYNNEI.

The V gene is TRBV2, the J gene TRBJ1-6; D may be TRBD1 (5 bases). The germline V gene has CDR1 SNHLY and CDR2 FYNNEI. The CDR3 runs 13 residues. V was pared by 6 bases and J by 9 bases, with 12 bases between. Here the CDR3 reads CASSSGGFSPLHF. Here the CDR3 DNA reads TGTGCCAGCAGCTCGGGGGGATTTTCACCCCTCCACTTT.

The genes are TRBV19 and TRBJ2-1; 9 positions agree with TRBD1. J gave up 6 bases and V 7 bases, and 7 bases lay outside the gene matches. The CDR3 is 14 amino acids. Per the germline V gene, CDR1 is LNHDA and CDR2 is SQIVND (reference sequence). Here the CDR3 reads CASTDNRGPNEQFF. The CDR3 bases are TGTGCCAGTACTGACAACAGGGGGCCCAATGAGCAGTTCTTC.

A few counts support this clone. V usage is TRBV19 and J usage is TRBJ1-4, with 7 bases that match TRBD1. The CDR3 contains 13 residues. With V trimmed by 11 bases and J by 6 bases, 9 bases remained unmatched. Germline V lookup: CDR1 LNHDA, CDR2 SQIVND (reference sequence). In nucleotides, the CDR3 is TGTGCCGGGGATAGGGGGCGCCATGAAAAACTGTTTTTT. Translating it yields CAGDRGRHEKLFF.

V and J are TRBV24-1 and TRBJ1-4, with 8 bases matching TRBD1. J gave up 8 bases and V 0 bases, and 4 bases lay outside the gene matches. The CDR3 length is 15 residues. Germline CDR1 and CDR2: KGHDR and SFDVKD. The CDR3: CATSDLRDRSEKLFF. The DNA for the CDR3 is TGTGCCACCAGTGATTTGAGGGACAGGTCGGAAAAACTGTTTTTT.

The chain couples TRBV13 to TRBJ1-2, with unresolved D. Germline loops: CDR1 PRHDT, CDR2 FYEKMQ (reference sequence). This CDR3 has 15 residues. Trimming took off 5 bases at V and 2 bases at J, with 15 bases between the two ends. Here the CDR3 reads CASSPQPAENYGYTF. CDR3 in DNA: TGTGCCAGCAGCCCCCAGCCTGCGGAAAACTATGGCTACACCTTC.

CDR3 residues: CASSLGGTGQEQYF. CDR3 DNA sequence: TGTGCCAGCAGCTTAGGGGGAACAGGGCAAGAGCAGTACTTC. The rearrangement joins TRBV7-9 to TRBJ2-7, with D perhaps matching TRBD1 (6 bases). This CDR3 has 14 residues. Germline CDR1 SEHNR, CDR2 FQNEAQ (reference sequence). V lost 1 base, J lost 7 bases, and 14 bases lay in between.

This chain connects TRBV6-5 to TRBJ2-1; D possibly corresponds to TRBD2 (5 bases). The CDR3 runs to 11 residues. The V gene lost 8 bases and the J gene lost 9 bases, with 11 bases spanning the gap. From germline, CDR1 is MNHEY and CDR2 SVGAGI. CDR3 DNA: TGTGCCAGCCGAAATGAGGGTGAGCAGTTCTTC. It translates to CASRNEGEQFF.

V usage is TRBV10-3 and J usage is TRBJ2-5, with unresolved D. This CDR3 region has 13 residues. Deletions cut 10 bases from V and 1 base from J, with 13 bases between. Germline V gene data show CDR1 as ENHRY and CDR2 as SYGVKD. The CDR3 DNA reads TGTGCCACCTCTACTTCCCCCCAAGAGACCCAGTACTTC. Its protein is CATSTSPQETQYF.

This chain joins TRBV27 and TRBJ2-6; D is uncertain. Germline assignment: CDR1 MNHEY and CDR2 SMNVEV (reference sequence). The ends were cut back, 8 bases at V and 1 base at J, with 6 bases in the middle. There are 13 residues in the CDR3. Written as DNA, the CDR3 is TGTGCCAGCGGGCCTTCTGGGGCCAACGTCCTGACTTTC. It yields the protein CASGPSGANVLTF.